These 2 T cell receptor beta chains originate from one sample sequenced in a study of cytomegalovirus exposure and HLA in healthy donors. The PCR made use of 60 Vbeta and 13 Jbeta primers. The assay was immunoSEQ multiplex PCR, and TCRdb's table has in-frame clones only and misses some. The sample records roughly 190,000 clones, about 77% being singletons. Sequences were obtained from PBMCs. Receptors originate from a woman younger than 45 in good health and CMV-seropositive.

The chain carries TRBV5-1 and TRBJ1-1; 7 bases are a match to TRBD1. After removal of 6 bases from V and 1 base from J, the junction contained 15 bases not matched to a gene. Per the germline V gene, CDR1 is SGHRS and CDR2 is YFSETQ. The CDR3 spans 17 residues. DNA of the CDR3: TGCGCCAGCAATGATGGGACAGTCCTACCCGGGAACACTGAAGCTTTCTTT. It is translated as CASNDGTVLPGNTEAFF.

This clone was seen only a few times. V usage is TRBV19 and J usage is TRBJ2-5; no clear D gene. Trimming took 4 bases from V and 2 from J, leaving 8 bases between them. This CDR3 has 13 amino acids. The germline CDR1 and CDR2 sequences are LNHDA and SQIVND (reference sequence). This CDR3 reads CASSRHQQETQYF. The CDR3 bases are TGTGCCAGTAGTAGACATCAACAAGAGACCCAGTACTTC.